Listed here are 21 T cell receptor beta chains from one sample, sequenced in a study of spatial heterogeneity in lung cancer. Findings and limits, study-wide: Tumors with more nonsynonymous mutations had more expanded intratumoral alpha and beta TCRs.

These receptors have no known antigen. As to time point: sample taken at primary tumor resection. TCRdb analysed the 5' RACE reads with MiXCR anew, one entry per CDR3 protein. The sample lists around 100,000 distinct CDR3 sequences; approximately 4% were seen once. The source was lung tumor tissue, collected at surgery. Every receptor here comes from a male donor with early-stage non-small cell lung cancer.

This clonotype was picked up many times. This chain links TRBV5-6 with TRBJ2-6, with D possibly called TRBD1 or TRBD2 (5 bases each). Trimming pared 4 bases from V and 8 bases from J, leaving 19 bases between. The CDR3 contains 16 residues. Germline CDR1 is SGHDT and CDR2 is YYEEEE. CDR3 sequence: CASSQEGRGSTNVLTF. The CDR3 bases are TGTGCCAGCAGCCAAGAGGGGCGAGGGTCTACCAACGTCCTGACTTTC. The variable domain in full, completed from reference TRBV5-6 and TRBJ2-6, reads DAGVTQSPTHLIKTRGQQVTLRCSPKSGHDTVSWYQQALGQGPQFIFQYYEEEERQRGNFPDRFSGHQFPNYSSELNVNALLLGDSALYLCASSQEGRGSTNVLTFGAGSRLTVL.

There are many counts of this clonotype. This rearrangement joins TRBV5-1 to TRBJ2-1, with 9 bases aligning to TRBD2. With V trimmed by 5 bases and J by 1 base, 7 bases remained unmatched. Germline V gene lookup returns CDR1 SGHRS and CDR2 YFSETQ. The CDR3 totals 16 residues. The DNA for the CDR3 is TGCGCCAGCAGTTACCAGGGACTAGCATCCTACAATGAGCAGTTCTTC. It codes for CASSYQGLASYNEQFF. Combining the CDR3 with reference TRBV5-1 and TRBJ2-1 gives the whole variable domain KAGVTQTPRYLIKTRGQQVTLSCSPISGHRSVSWYQQTPGQGLQFLFEYFSETQRNKGNFPGRFSGRQFSNSRSEMNVSTLELGDSALYLCASSYQGLASYNEQFFGPGTRLTVL.

This clonotype came up many times. V is TRBV2 and J is TRBJ1-2, with TRBD1 matching over 7 bases. The CDR3 sequence is 19 residues long. Germline CDR1 is SNHLY and CDR2 is FYNNEI. V shed 6 bases and J 7 bases; nucleotides not matched to a gene: 26. CDR3 in amino acids: CASRNGRDRTGYWSRGYTF. As DNA, the CDR3 is TGTGCCAGCAGAAACGGGCGGGACAGAACAGGGTATTGGTCTCGTGGCTACACCTTC.

This clonotype was detected many times. The rearrangement joins TRBV6-1 to TRBJ1-2; the D is unclear. The germline V and J ends were trimmed by 2 bases and 8 bases, with 12 bases remaining between them. CDR1 is MNHNS and CDR2 is SASEGT in the germline V gene. CDR3 size: 13 residues. CDR3 nucleotides: TGTGCCAGCAGTGAACCCACCGGTTTCGGCTACACCTTC. Translated, it gives CASSEPTGFGYTF.

This clonotype occurred a few times. The chain links TRBV28 to TRBJ2-4, with D uncertain. V was pared by 8 bases and J by 0 bases, with 8 bases between. The CDR3 covers 13 residues. CDR1 and CDR2 (germline): MDHEN, SYDVKM. The CDR3 protein is CASALSAKNIQYF. CDR3 sequence (DNA): TGTGCCAGCGCTCTCTCAGCCAAAAACATTCAGTACTTC. Combining the CDR3 with reference TRBV28 and TRBJ2-4 gives the whole variable domain DVKVTQSSRYLVKRTGEKVFLECVQDMDHENMFWYRQDPGLGLRLIYFSYDVKMKEKGDIPEGYSVSREKKERFSLILESASTNQTSMYLCASALSAKNIQYFGAGTRLSVL.

A few counts support this clonotype. This chain connects TRBV9 to TRBJ2-2, with 9 positions matching TRBD2. The CDR3 runs to 18 residues. Germline lookup yields CDR1 SGDLS and CDR2 YYNGEE. With V trimmed by 7 bases and J by 4 bases, 17 bases remained unmatched. DNA for the CDR3: TGTGCCAGCGGAGCCAGGGGTAGCGGGAGTACCGGCACCGGGGAGCTGTTTTTT. The encoded protein is CASGARGSGSTGTGELFF.

This clonotype was seen at least ten times. V usage is TRBV2 and J usage is TRBJ1-6; TRBD1 aligns across 7 bases. This CDR3 spans 15 amino acids. J lost 8 bases, V lost 4 bases, and 8 bases had no gene match. CDR1 is SNHLY and CDR2 is FYNNEI in the germline V gene. The CDR3, as DNA: TGTGCCAGCAGTGTATCCGGGACAGCATATTCACCCCTCCACTTT. Amino acid sequence: CASSVSGTAYSPLHF.

The gene calls are TRBV6-5 and TRBJ2-1; 10 bases line up with TRBD2. Per germline, CDR1 MNHEY and CDR2 SVGAGI. With 5 bases clipped from V and 6 bases from J, the junction kept 16 bases outside the gene matches. The CDR3 contains 18 residues. As DNA, the CDR3 is TGTGCCAGCAGTCCACTACCGCAAGCGGGACTAGCGCTCAATGAGCAGTTCTTC. It translates to CASSPLPQAGLALNEQFF.

This clonotype was picked up many times. The chain couples TRBV27 to TRBJ2-7, with 8 nucleotides matching TRBD2. V shed 3 bases and J 5 bases; nucleotides not matched to a gene: 6. This CDR3 is 14 amino acids long. From germline, CDR1 is MNHEY and CDR2 SMNVEV (reference sequence). The CDR3 protein is CASSFSGAWNEQYF. Here the CDR3 DNA reads TGTGCCAGCAGTTTTAGCGGGGCCTGGAACGAGCAGTACTTC.

This clonotype was picked up many times. The V gene is TRBV13, the J gene TRBJ2-1; 11 bases map to TRBD2. Germline CDR1 is PRHDT and CDR2 is FYEKMQ (reference sequence). Trimming cost V 2 bases and J 0 bases; bases outside gene matches: 9. CDR3 length equals 19 residues. The CDR3 loop reads CASSLFLAGGDSSYNEQFF. The CDR3 DNA is TGTGCCAGCAGCTTATTTTTAGCGGGAGGGGATAGCTCCTACAATGAGCAGTTCTTC.

This clonotype has a count of ten or more. V is TRBV6-5 and J is TRBJ1-2, with 12 positions matching TRBD1. The CDR3 is 17 residues long. Germline CDR1 reads MNHEY; CDR2 reads SVGAGI. The ends lost 6 bases at V and 5 bases at J; junction bases unmatched: 13. The CDR3 DNA reads as TGTGCCAGCAGGGATCCTCCCGGGACAGGGGGCGCGTATGGCTACACCTTC. Translation: CASRDPPGTGGAYGYTF.

This clonotype was counted many times. This chain uses TRBV20-1 with TRBJ2-7, with 7 bases fitting TRBD2. Trimming removed 5 bases from V and 4 bases from J; junction bases left unmatched: 5. CDR1 is DFQATT and CDR2 is SNEGSKA in the germline V gene (reference sequence). The CDR3 has 12 residues. CDR3 nucleotides: TGCAGTGCTGGGGGGGAAACTTACGAGCAGTACTTC. It is translated as CSAGGETYEQYF.

This clonotype came up a few times. The chain couples TRBV5-5 to TRBJ1-4; D is undetermined. V gave up 2 bases and J gave up 7 bases, with 12 bases separating them. Germline CDR1 reads SGHKS; CDR2 reads YYEKEE (reference sequence). The CDR3 sequence is 14 residues long. CDR3 nucleotide sequence: TGTGCCAGCAGCTTTGGAGGGTTAAGTGAAAAACTGTTTTTT. Amino acids: CASSFGGLSEKLFF.

This clonotype was seen ten or more times. The CDR3 DNA reads as TGTGCCAGCAGTTTATTGGCGGAAACGAACACCGGGGAGCTGTTTTTT. As protein: CASSLLAETNTGELFF. J is TRBJ2-2 and V is TRBV28; D unclear. The CDR3 extends over 16 amino acids. V was cut by 1 base and J by 0 bases, with 9 bases left in between. Germline lookup yields CDR1 MDHEN and CDR2 SYDVKM.

Ten or more counts support this clonotype. This chain joins TRBV20-1 and TRBJ2-3; D tentatively fits TRBD1 or TRBD2 (5 bases each). V gave up 0 bases and J gave up 2 bases, with 12 bases separating them. CDR1 and CDR2 (germline): DFQATT, SNEGSKA (reference sequence). This CDR3 region has 15 residues. The CDR3: CSARDLLGTTDTQYF. The DNA of the CDR3 is TGCAGTGCTAGAGATCTGCTAGGGACCACAGATACGCAGTATTTT.

The table lists this clonotype with many counts. The chain carries TRBV7-9 and TRBJ2-5; a possible D gene is TRBD2 (6 bases). V gave up 5 bases and J gave up 5 bases, with 15 bases separating them. This CDR3 has 14 residues. Germline V CDR1 and CDR2: SEHNR, FQNEAQ (reference sequence). CDR3 sequence (DNA): TGTGCCAGCAGCCATGAGAGGGACTGGGAGACCCAGTACTTC. Translation gives CASSHERDWETQYF.

This clonotype was detected many times. V and J are TRBV27 and TRBJ1-1; D is perhaps TRBD1 (6 bases). This CDR3 contains 13 residues. The ends were cut back, 7 bases at V and 1 base at J, with 10 bases in the middle. Germline V CDR1 and CDR2: MNHEY, SMNVEV (reference sequence). The CDR3 is CASTGGPNTEAFF. For the CDR3, the DNA is TGTGCCAGCACGGGGGGGCCGAACACTGAAGCTTTCTTT.

This clonotype was seen many times. The chain combines TRBV10-3 with TRBJ2-7; no clear D gene. This CDR3 has 13 residues. V lost 4 bases to trimming and J lost 3 bases, with 10 bases between them. CDR1 and CDR2 from the germline V gene are ENHRY and SYGVKD. Written as DNA, the CDR3 is TGTGCCATCAGTGCAGCCAGCAACTACGAGCAGTACTTC. Protein sequence: CAISAASNYEQYF.

The genes are TRBV30 and TRBJ2-7, with D tentatively TRBD1 (6 bases). V was clipped by 2 bases and J by 3 bases, with 11 bases between them. This CDR3 spans 13 amino acids. Germline-derived CDR1 and CDR2 are GTSNPN and SVGIG (reference sequence). The CDR3 DNA reads as TGTGCCTGGAGTAGTGGACAGAGCTACGAGCAGTACTTC. Its protein product is CAWSSGQSYEQYF.

This clonotype appeared many times. The gene calls are TRBV28 and TRBJ1-5; D remains ambiguous. The CDR3 spans 12 residues. From germline, CDR1 is MDHEN and CDR2 SYDVKM. Trimming removed 5 bases from V and 1 base from J, with 3 bases in between. This CDR3 reads CASSGSNQPQHF. The CDR3 DNA reads TGTGCCAGCAGTGGGAGCAATCAGCCCCAGCATTTT.

At least ten counts were recorded for this clonotype. The rearrangement joins TRBV4-1 to TRBJ1-4; a weak D match, TRBD1 (5 bases). CDR1 is MGHRA, CDR2 YSYEKL, per germline. Trimming removed 1 base at V and 10 bases at J, with 16 bases between. CDR3 length equals 15 residues. CDR3 sequence: CASSQGFGGRGKLFF. CDR3 coding DNA: TGCGCCAGCAGCCAAGGATTCGGGGGACGGGGAAAACTGTTTTTT.